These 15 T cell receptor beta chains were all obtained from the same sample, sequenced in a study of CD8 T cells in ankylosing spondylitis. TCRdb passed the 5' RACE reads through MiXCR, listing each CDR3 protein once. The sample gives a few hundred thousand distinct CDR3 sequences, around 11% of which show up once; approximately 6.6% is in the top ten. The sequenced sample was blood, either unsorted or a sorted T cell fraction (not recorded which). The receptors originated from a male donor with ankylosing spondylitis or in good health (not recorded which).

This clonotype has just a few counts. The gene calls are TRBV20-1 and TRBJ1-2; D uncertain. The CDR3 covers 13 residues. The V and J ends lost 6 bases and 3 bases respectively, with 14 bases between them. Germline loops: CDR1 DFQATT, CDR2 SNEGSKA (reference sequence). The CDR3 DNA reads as TGCAGTGCGGACCCTGGACCTTACTATGGCTACACCTTC. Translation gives CSADPGPYYGYTF.

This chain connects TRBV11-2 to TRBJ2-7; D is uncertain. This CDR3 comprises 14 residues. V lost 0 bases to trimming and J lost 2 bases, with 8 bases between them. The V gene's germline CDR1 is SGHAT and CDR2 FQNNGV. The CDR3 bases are TGTGCCAGCAGCTTAGATTTCCAGACCTACGAGCAGTACTTC. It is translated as CASSLDFQTYEQYF.

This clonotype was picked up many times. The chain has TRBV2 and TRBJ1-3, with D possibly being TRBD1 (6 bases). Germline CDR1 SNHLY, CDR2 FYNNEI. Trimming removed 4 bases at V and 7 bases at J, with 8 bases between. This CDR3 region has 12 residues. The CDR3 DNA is TGTGCCAGCAGTGGTACAGGGAACACCATATATTTT. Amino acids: CASSGTGNTIYF.

As DNA, the CDR3 is TGTGCCAGCAGCACGACAGGGGTCGGGAACATTCAGTACTTC. Its protein product is CASSTTGVGNIQYF. V usage is TRBV11-2 and J usage is TRBJ2-4; TRBD1 matches at 8 bases. This CDR3 is 14 amino acids long. The junction had 7 bases not matched to a gene; V was cut back by 5 bases and J by 7 bases. CDR1 SGHAT and CDR2 FQNNGV come from the germline V gene.

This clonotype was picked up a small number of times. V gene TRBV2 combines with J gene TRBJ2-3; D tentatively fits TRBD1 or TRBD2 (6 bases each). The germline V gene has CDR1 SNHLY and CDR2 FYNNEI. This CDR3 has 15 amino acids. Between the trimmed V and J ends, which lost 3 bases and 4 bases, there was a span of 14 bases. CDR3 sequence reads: CASSDAQEGADTQYF. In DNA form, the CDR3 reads TGTGCCAGCAGTGACGCCCAGGAGGGGGCAGATACGCAGTATTTT.

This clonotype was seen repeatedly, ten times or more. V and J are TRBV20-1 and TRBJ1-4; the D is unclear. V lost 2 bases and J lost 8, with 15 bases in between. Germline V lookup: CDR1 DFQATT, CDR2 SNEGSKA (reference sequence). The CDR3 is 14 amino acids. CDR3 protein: CSARQTGIWEKLFF. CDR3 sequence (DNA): TGCAGTGCTAGACAGACGGGGATATGGGAAAAACTGTTTTTT.

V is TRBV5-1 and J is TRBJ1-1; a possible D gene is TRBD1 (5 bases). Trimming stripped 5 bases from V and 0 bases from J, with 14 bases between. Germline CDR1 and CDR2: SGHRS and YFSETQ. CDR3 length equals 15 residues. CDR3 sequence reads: CASRMRGSMNTEAFF. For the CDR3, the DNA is TGCGCCAGCAGGATGCGGGGCAGTATGAACACTGAAGCTTTCTTT.

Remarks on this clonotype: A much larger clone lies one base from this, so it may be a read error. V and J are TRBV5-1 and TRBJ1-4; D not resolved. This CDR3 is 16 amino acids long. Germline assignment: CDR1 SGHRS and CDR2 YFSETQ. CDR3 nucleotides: TGCGCCAGCAGCTTGGCGGTCCGGCAGCTTAATGAAACACTGTTTTTT. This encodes CASSLAVRQLNETLFF.

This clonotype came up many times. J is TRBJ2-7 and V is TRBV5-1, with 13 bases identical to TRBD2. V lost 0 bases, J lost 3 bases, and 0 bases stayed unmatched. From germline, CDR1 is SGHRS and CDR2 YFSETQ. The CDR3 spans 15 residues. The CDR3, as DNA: TGCGCCAGCAGCTTGGGGACTAGCGGGAGCTACGAGCAGTACTTC. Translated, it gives CASSLGTSGSYEQYF.

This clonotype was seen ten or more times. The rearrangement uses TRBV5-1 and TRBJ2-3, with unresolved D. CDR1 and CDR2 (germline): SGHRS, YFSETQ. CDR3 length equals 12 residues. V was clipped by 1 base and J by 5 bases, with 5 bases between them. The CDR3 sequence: CASSLFKDTQYF. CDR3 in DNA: TGCGCCAGCAGCTTGTTTAAAGATACGCAGTATTTT.

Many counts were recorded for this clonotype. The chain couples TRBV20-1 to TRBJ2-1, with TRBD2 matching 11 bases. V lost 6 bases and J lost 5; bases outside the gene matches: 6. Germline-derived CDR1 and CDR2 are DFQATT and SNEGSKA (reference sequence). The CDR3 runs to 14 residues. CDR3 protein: CSAALTSGDNEQFF. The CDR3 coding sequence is TGCAGTGCAGCCTTGACTAGCGGGGACAATGAGCAGTTCTTC.

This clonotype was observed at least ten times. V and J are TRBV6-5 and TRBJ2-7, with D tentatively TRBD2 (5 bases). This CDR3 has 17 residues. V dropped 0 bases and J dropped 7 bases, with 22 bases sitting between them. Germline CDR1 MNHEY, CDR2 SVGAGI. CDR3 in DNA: TGTGCCAGCAGTTACTCGATGAGGGCAGCGTATTTACGGGAGCAGTACTTC. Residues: CASSYSMRAAYLREQYF.

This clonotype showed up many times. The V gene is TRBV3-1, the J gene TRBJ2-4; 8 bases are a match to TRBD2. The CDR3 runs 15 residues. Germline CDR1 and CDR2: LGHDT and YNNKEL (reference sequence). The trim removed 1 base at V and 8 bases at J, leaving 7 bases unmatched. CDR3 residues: CASSQAAGAIYIQYF. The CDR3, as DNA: TGTGCCAGCAGCCAAGCAGCGGGGGCTATCTACATTCAGTACTTC.

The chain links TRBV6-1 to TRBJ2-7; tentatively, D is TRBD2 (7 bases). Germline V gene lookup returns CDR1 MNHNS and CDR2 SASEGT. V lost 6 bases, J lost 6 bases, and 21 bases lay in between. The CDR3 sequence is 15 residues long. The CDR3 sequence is CASSPRGGSMREQYF. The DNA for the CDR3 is TGTGCCAGCAGCCCCAGGGGAGGGTCTATGCGCGAGCAGTACTTC.

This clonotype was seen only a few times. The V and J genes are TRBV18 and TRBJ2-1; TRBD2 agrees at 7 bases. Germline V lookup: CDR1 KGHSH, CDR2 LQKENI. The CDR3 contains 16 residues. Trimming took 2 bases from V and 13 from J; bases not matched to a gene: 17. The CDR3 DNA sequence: TGTGCCAGCTCACCAGAAAGAAACACCTACCGGGACTACCAGTTCTTC. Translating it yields CASSPERNTYRDYQFF.